These T cell receptor beta chains were read from a single sample in a study of T cells after posttransplantation cyclophosphamide. Assay: immunoSEQ multiplex PCR; the TCRdb copy retains only in-frame clones and omits some. Of over 20,000 clones in the sample, roughly nine tenths were seen once. The input for sequencing was PBMCs, taken after allogeneic stem cell transplant with posttransplant cyclophosphamide. All receptors derive from a female patient between 25 and 45 years old who received an allogeneic stem cell transplant from an unrelated donor, was CMV-positive, and had no GVHD. Certain T cells may be donor cells from the graft. Both conserved end residues are part of each CDR3. D genes are given only for firm matches. The size entry is marked missing in some rows and otherwise reads once, few, many or a size class.

v_gene: TRBV28; j_gene: TRBJ2-7; abundance: .; len: 15; d_gene: TRBD1; CDR3aa: CASSLLAGGPYEQYF; CDR3nt: TGTGCCAGCAGTTTATTGGCAGGGGGACCCTACGAGCAGTACTTC
v_gene: TRBV2; j_gene: TRBJ1-6; abundance: .; len: 20; d_gene: TRBD1; CDR3aa: CASSEMVGQPRSSYNSPLHF; CDR3nt: TGTGCCAGCAGTGAAATGGTGGGACAGCCCCGGAGCTCCTATAATTCACCCCTCCACTTT
v_gene: TRBV6-6; j_gene: TRBJ1-4; abundance: .; len: 13; d_gene: .; CDR3aa: CASRGLSGEKLFF; CDR3nt: TGTGCCAGCAGGGGCTTGTCCGGTGAAAAACTGTTTTTT
v_gene: TRBV5-1; j_gene: TRBJ1-5; abundance: .; len: 14; d_gene: .; CDR3aa: CASSLEGSSQPQHF; CDR3nt: TGCGCCAGCAGCTTGGAAGGGAGTAGTCAGCCCCAGCATTTT
v_gene: TRBV27; j_gene: TRBJ1-6; abundance: few; len: 17; d_gene: .; CDR3aa: CASSFSLWEGSNSPLHF; CDR3nt: TGTGCCAGCAGTTTCTCCCTTTGGGAGGGATCCAATTCACCCCTCCACTTT
v_gene: TRBV2; j_gene: TRBJ2-7; abundance: once; len: 17; d_gene: .; CDR3aa: CASSDGFPGPETYEQYF; CDR3nt: TGTGCCAGCAGTGACGGATTTCCGGGTCCAGAGACCTACGAGCAGTACTTC
v_gene: TRBV5-6; j_gene: TRBJ1-2; abundance: .; len: 15; d_gene: .; CDR3aa: CASSLSPPGFYGYTF; CDR3nt: TGTGCCAGCAGCTTGTCCCCACCGGGGTTCTATGGCTACACCTTC
v_gene: TRBV7-9; j_gene: TRBJ2-1; abundance: .; len: 17; d_gene: TRBD2; CDR3aa: CASSLGGGGLHHNEQFF; CDR3nt: TGTGCCAGCAGCTTAGGTGGCGGGGGGCTTCACCACAATGAGCAGTTCTTC
v_gene: TRBV2; j_gene: TRBJ2-3; abundance: .; len: 14; d_gene: .; CDR3aa: CASSEPPRADTQYF; CDR3nt: TGTGCCAGCAGTGAACCCCCCCGGGCAGATACGCAGTATTTT
v_gene: TRBV9; j_gene: TRBJ1-2; abundance: .; len: 16; d_gene: TRBD1; CDR3aa: CASSVGGTVPNYGYTF; CDR3nt: TGTGCCAGCAGCGTAGGGGGGACAGTCCCTAACTATGGCTACACCTTC
v_gene: TRBV9; j_gene: TRBJ2-3; abundance: .; len: 16; d_gene: TRBD2; CDR3aa: CASSVGGGGDTDTQYF; CDR3nt: TGTGCCAGCAGCGTAGGTGGCGGGGGGGACACAGATACGCAGTATTTT
v_gene: TRBV27; j_gene: TRBJ2-7; abundance: .; len: 16; d_gene: .; CDR3aa: CASRGLKSKKTYEQYF; CDR3nt: TGTGCCAGCAGAGGACTTAAGTCGAAAAAAACCTACGAGCAGTACTTC
v_gene: TRBV2; j_gene: TRBJ2-7; abundance: .; len: 16; d_gene: TRBD1; CDR3aa: CASTLAPGQRSYEQYF; CDR3nt: TGTGCCAGCACCCTAGCCCCGGGACAGCGCTCCTACGAGCAGTACTTC
v_gene: TRBV4-1; j_gene: TRBJ2-2; abundance: once; len: 16; d_gene: TRBD2; CDR3aa: CASSLAGYRGTGELFF; CDR3nt: TGCGCCAGCAGCCTAGCGGGATATCGGGGCACCGGGGAGCTGTTTTTT
v_gene: TRBV6-6; j_gene: TRBJ1-2; abundance: .; len: 14; d_gene: .; CDR3aa: CASTIKVGLGGYTF; CDR3nt: TGTGCCAGCACCATAAAGGTTGGGCTTGGGGGCTACACCTTC
v_gene: TRBV5-8; j_gene: TRBJ2-5; abundance: once; len: 15; d_gene: .; CDR3aa: CASSLGGRGWETQYF; CDR3nt: TGTGCCAGCAGCTTGGGCGGCAGGGGTTGGGAGACCCAGTACTTC
v_gene: TRBV7-2; j_gene: TRBJ2-7; abundance: .; len: 14; d_gene: .; CDR3aa: CASSLEGIRYEQYF; CDR3nt: TGTGCCAGCAGCTTAGAGGGGATCCGCTACGAGCAGTACTTC
v_gene: TRBV11-2; j_gene: TRBJ2-1; abundance: .; len: 19; d_gene: TRBD2; CDR3aa: CASSRAFGRLAGGLNEQFF; CDR3nt: TGTGCCAGCAGCCGCGCGTTTGGGCGACTAGCGGGGGGATTGAATGAGCAGTTCTTC
v_gene: TRBV19; j_gene: TRBJ1-1; abundance: .; len: 13; d_gene: .; CDR3aa: CASSIEGNTEAFF; CDR3nt: TGTGCCAGTAGTATTGAGGGGAACACTGAAGCTTTCTTT
v_gene: TRBV27; j_gene: TRBJ2-3; abundance: .; len: 16; d_gene: TRBD2; CDR3aa: CASSLLSGGGADTQYF; CDR3nt: TGTGCCAGCAGTTTATTGAGTGGCGGGGGGGCGGATACGCAGTATTTT
v_gene: TRBV30; j_gene: TRBJ2-5; abundance: .; len: 14; d_gene: TRBD1; CDR3aa: CAWSGDRGVGEQYF; CDR3nt: TGTGCCTGGAGTGGGGACAGGGGGGTTGGGGAGCAGTACTTC
v_gene: TRBV2; j_gene: TRBJ1-3; abundance: .; len: 13; d_gene: .; CDR3aa: CAGSENRLHTIYF; CDR3nt: TGTGCCGGCAGTGAAAACAGGTTGCACACCATATATTTT
v_gene: TRBV13; j_gene: TRBJ1-1; abundance: few; len: 15; d_gene: .; CDR3aa: CASSVGELQGTEAFF; CDR3nt: TGTGCCAGCAGCGTGGGCGAACTTCAGGGCACCGAAGCTTTCTTT
v_gene: TRBV6-6; j_gene: TRBJ2-5; abundance: .; len: 15; d_gene: TRBD2; CDR3aa: CASRRAGDYQETQYF; CDR3nt: TGTGCCAGCAGGAGAGCGGGGGATTACCAAGAGACCCAGTACTTC
v_gene: TRBV7-9; j_gene: TRBJ2-7; abundance: .; len: 15; d_gene: TRBD1; CDR3aa: CASTPWRQGPYEQYF; CDR3nt: TGTGCCAGCACTCCCTGGAGACAGGGTCCGTACGAGCAGTACTTC
v_gene: TRBV27; j_gene: TRBJ2-7; abundance: .; len: 14; d_gene: TRBD1; CDR3aa: CASSVTGGRFEQYF; CDR3nt: TGTGCCAGCAGTGTGACAGGGGGCCGTTTCGAGCAGTACTTC
v_gene: TRBV4-2; j_gene: TRBJ1-4; abundance: .; len: 14; d_gene: .; CDR3aa: CASSKDETDEKLFF; CDR3nt: TGTGCCAGCAGCAAAGACGAGACAGATGAAAAACTGTTTTTT
v_gene: TRBV5-1; j_gene: TRBJ1-1; abundance: .; len: 15; d_gene: TRBD1; CDR3aa: CASSSQGVMNTEAFF; CDR3nt: TGCGCCAGCAGCTCACAGGGGGTAATGAACACTGAAGCTTTCTTT
v_gene: TRBV10-3; j_gene: TRBJ2-7; abundance: .; len: 14; d_gene: TRBD1; CDR3aa: CAITPDRVIGEQYF; CDR3nt: TGTGCCATCACCCCAGACAGGGTAATTGGCGAGCAGTACTTC
v_gene: TRBV6-1; j_gene: TRBJ2-5; abundance: .; len: 15; d_gene: TRBD1; CDR3aa: CASKTGGVGQETQYF; CDR3nt: TGTGCCAGCAAGACAGGGGGCGTGGGGCAAGAGACCCAGTACTTC
v_gene: TRBV6-9; j_gene: TRBJ2-7; abundance: .; len: 14; d_gene: .; CDR3aa: CASSYSDCSYEQYF; CDR3nt: TGTGCCAGCAGTTATTCAGACTGCTCCTACGAGCAGTACTTC
v_gene: TRBV6-5; j_gene: TRBJ1-4; abundance: .; len: 13; d_gene: TRBD1; CDR3aa: CASGTGGHEKLFF; CDR3nt: TGTGCCAGCGGGACAGGGGGTCATGAAAAACTGTTTTTT
v_gene: TRBV30; j_gene: TRBJ1-2; abundance: .; len: 11; d_gene: TRBD1; CDR3aa: CAWQQGGGYTF; CDR3nt: TGTGCCTGGCAACAGGGGGGTGGCTACACCTTC
v_gene: TRBV11-3; j_gene: TRBJ1-3; abundance: .; len: 16; d_gene: .; CDR3aa: CASSLDGGFSGNTIYF; CDR3nt: TGTGCCAGCAGCTTAGATGGAGGTTTCTCTGGAAACACCATATATTTT
v_gene: TRBV15; j_gene: TRBJ2-1; abundance: .; len: 16; d_gene: TRBD2; CDR3aa: CATSRDELAGYNEQFF; CDR3nt: TGTGCCACCAGCAGAGATGAACTAGCGGGGTACAATGAGCAGTTCTTC
v_gene: TRBV7-9; j_gene: TRBJ2-7; abundance: .; len: 15; d_gene: TRBD2; CDR3aa: CASSGGSRFSYEQYF; CDR3nt: TGTGCCAGCTCGGGGGGGTCTAGATTCTCCTACGAGCAGTACTTC
v_gene: TRBV15; j_gene: TRBJ1-3; abundance: .; len: 14; d_gene: .; CDR3aa: CATSRGRVGNTIYF; CDR3nt: TGTGCCACCAGCAGAGGGAGGGTTGGAAACACCATATATTTT
v_gene: TRBV28; j_gene: TRBJ1-6; abundance: .; len: 16; d_gene: .; CDR3aa: CASSLSILPISPPLHF; CDR3nt: TGTGCCAGCAGTCTGAGCATTCTCCCTATATCTCCACCCCTCCACTTT
v_gene: TRBV28; j_gene: TRBJ1-4; abundance: .; len: 16; d_gene: .; CDR3aa: CASSYGTSTVREKLFF; CDR3nt: TGTGCCAGCAGCTATGGGACTTCTACCGTCAGGGAAAAACTGTTTTTT
v_gene: TRBV7-2; j_gene: TRBJ2-3; abundance: .; len: 18; d_gene: TRBD2; CDR3aa: CASSPRPGLAGRTDTQYF; CDR3nt: TGTGCCAGCAGTCCCCGACCGGGACTAGCGGGGCGCACAGATACGCAGTATTTT
v_gene: TRBV7-6; j_gene: TRBJ2-2; abundance: once; len: 15; d_gene: TRBD1; CDR3aa: CASSSNRGRTGELFF; CDR3nt: TGTGCCAGCAGCTCAAACAGGGGACGGACCGGGGAGCTGTTTTTT
v_gene: TRBV5-8; j_gene: TRBJ2-1; abundance: .; len: 15; d_gene: .; CDR3aa: CASSYRGTSYNEQFF; CDR3nt: TGTGCCAGCAGCTATCGGGGGACCTCCTACAATGAGCAGTTCTTC
v_gene: TRBV11-3; j_gene: TRBJ1-6; abundance: once; len: 16; d_gene: TRBD1; CDR3aa: CASSQGTGRSDSPLHF; CDR3nt: TGTGCCAGCAGCCAAGGGACAGGGAGGAGTGATTCACCCCTCCACTTT
v_gene: TRBV7-2; j_gene: TRBJ2-1; abundance: .; len: 14; d_gene: .; CDR3aa: CASSAPWGPQEQFF; CDR3nt: TGTGCCAGCAGCGCCCCGTGGGGGCCCCAAGAGCAGTTCTTC
v_gene: TRBV5-1; j_gene: TRBJ2-7; abundance: once; len: 15; d_gene: TRBD2; CDR3aa: CASSLASTPGGEQYF; CDR3nt: TGCGCCAGCAGCTTGGCCTCAACCCCGGGGGGCGAGCAGTACTTC
v_gene: TRBV4-1; j_gene: TRBJ1-1; abundance: .; len: 15; d_gene: .; CDR3aa: CASSQDPGTNTEAFF; CDR3nt: TGCGCCAGCAGCCAAGATCCAGGGACTAACACTGAAGCTTTCTTT
v_gene: TRBV7-2; j_gene: TRBJ2-3; abundance: .; len: 19; d_gene: TRBD2; CDR3aa: CASSLVGLAGGFDTDTQYF; CDR3nt: TGTGCCAGCAGCTTAGTCGGACTAGCGGGGGGATTTGACACAGATACGCAGTATTTT
v_gene: TRBV7-9; j_gene: TRBJ1-6; abundance: .; len: 15; d_gene: TRBD1; CDR3aa: CASSPDRGVDSPLHF; CDR3nt: TGTGCCAGCAGCCCGGACAGGGGGGTCGATTCACCCCTCCACTTT
v_gene: TRBV18; j_gene: TRBJ1-1; abundance: .; len: 15; d_gene: .; CDR3aa: CASSPLGSLNTEAFF; CDR3nt: TGTGCCAGCTCACCATTGGGCAGCCTTAACACTGAAGCTTTCTTT
v_gene: TRBV4-2; j_gene: TRBJ2-2; abundance: .; len: 17; d_gene: TRBD2; CDR3aa: CASSQEILATNTGELFF; CDR3nt: TGTGCCAGCAGCCAAGAAATACTAGCGACGAACACCGGGGAGCTGTTTTTT
v_gene: TRBV28; j_gene: TRBJ1-5; abundance: .; len: 16; d_gene: .; CDR3aa: CASSSGLGSVGQPQHF; CDR3nt: TGTGCCAGCAGTTCGGGATTAGGGTCGGTTGGGCAGCCCCAGCATTTT
v_gene: TRBV6-5; j_gene: TRBJ1-5; abundance: .; len: 13; d_gene: .; CDR3aa: CASSSQVNQPQHF; CDR3nt: TGTGCCAGCAGTTCCCAGGTTAATCAGCCCCAGCATTTT
v_gene: TRBV6-5; j_gene: TRBJ1-2; abundance: .; len: 15; d_gene: .; CDR3aa: CASSYSLAGEGGYTF; CDR3nt: TGTGCCAGCAGTTACTCCCTCGCGGGCGAGGGTGGCTACACCTTC
v_gene: TRBV5-8; j_gene: TRBJ2-5; abundance: .; len: 15; d_gene: TRBD1; CDR3aa: CASSSGTGLQETQYF; CDR3nt: TGTGCCAGCAGCTCCGGGACAGGGTTACAAGAGACCCAGTACTTC
v_gene: TRBV28; j_gene: TRBJ1-2; abundance: .; len: 15; d_gene: .; CDR3aa: CASSLAVGAFYGYTF; CDR3nt: TGTGCCAGCAGTTTAGCTGTGGGAGCCTTCTATGGCTACACCTTC
v_gene: TRBV7-8; j_gene: TRBJ2-7; abundance: once; len: 13; d_gene: .; CDR3aa: CASSTQGSYEQYF; CDR3nt: TGTGCCAGCAGCACACAGGGCTCCTACGAGCAGTACTTC
v_gene: TRBV18; j_gene: TRBJ1-4; abundance: .; len: 15; d_gene: .; CDR3aa: CASSPPGFTNEKLFF; CDR3nt: TGTGCCAGCTCACCGCCCGGGTTCACTAATGAAAAACTGTTTTTT
v_gene: TRBV15; j_gene: TRBJ1-6; abundance: .; len: 18; d_gene: TRBD1; CDR3aa: CATSREMGTDKVNSPLHF; CDR3nt: TGTGCCACCAGCAGAGAGATGGGGACAGATAAAGTAAATTCACCCCTCCACTTT
v_gene: TRBV7-3; j_gene: TRBJ2-3; abundance: .; len: 16; d_gene: .; CDR3aa: CASSPMASRRTDTQYF; CDR3nt: TGTGCCAGCAGTCCCATGGCTAGCCGACGCACAGATACGCAGTATTTT
v_gene: TRBV27; j_gene: TRBJ2-3; abundance: .; len: 17; d_gene: TRBD1; CDR3aa: CASSLLSWDRGTDTQYF; CDR3nt: TGTGCCAGCAGTTTATTATCGTGGGACAGGGGTACAGATACGCAGTATTTT